This T cell receptor beta chain was captured in a study of immune evolution from preneoplasia to lung adenocarcinoma. TCRdb's copy holds only in-frame clones and misses some; the assay was immunoSEQ multiplex PCR. The repertoire includes around 9,100 clones, more than 80% of them detected once, and 2.5% to 3% sits in the top ten. V gave up 5 bases and J gave up 1 base, with 16 bases separating them. The CDR3 runs to 16 residues. Germline assignment: CDR1 MNHEY and CDR2 SMNVEV (reference sequence). The chain combines TRBV27 with TRBJ2-3; the D gene is possibly TRBD2 (6 bases). The receptor comes from a person aged 65-85 years with lung adenocarcinoma. The sample consisted of FFPE lung adenocarcinoma in situ tissue. CDR3 protein: CASSPRGGLGTDTQYF. The CDR3 nucleotides are TGTGCCAGCAGTCCCCGTGGGGGGTTGGGCACAGATACGCAGTATTTT.